This is a list of T cell receptor beta chains from one sample in a study of T cells in Graves' hyperthyroidism and ophthalmopathy. TCRdb re-derived calls from the multiplex PCR reads in MiXCR, one entry per CDR3 protein. The data hold approximately 560,000 distinct CDR3 sequences, with around 46% observed a single time. Input material: peripheral blood or thyroid tissue (not recorded which). Receptors were obtained from a woman aged 18-29 years with Graves' hyperthyroidism. Both conserved end residues are part of each CDR3. The order of the fields is clone size, V gene, D gene, J gene, CDR3 DNA, CDR3 protein. The D gene is left open where the match is weak. The size of a clone is reported for some rows only, either as once, few or many, or as a class for expanded clones.

-,TRBV24-1,-,TRBJ2-3,TGTGCCAGCAGTGGTAGCGATACGCAGTATTTT,CASSGSDTQYF
-,TRBV29-1,-,TRBJ2-7,TGCAGCCAAGTCGGGACGGTCTCCTACGAGCAGTACTTC,CSQVGTVSYEQYF
-,TRBV7-2,-,TRBJ2-5,TGTGCCAGCAGTCCGGTTGAGACCCAGTACTTC,CASSPVETQYF
-,TRBV5-1,TRBD1,TRBJ2-7,TGCGCCAGCAGCTTGGACCCCGGGACAGGCTACGAGCAGTACTTC,CASSLDPGTGYEQYF
many,TRBV24-1,TRBD1,TRBJ1-5,TGTGCCACCAGTGATTCCACAGGGGGAAGTCAGCCCCAGCATTTT,CATSDSTGGSQPQHF
once,TRBV19,-,TRBJ2-5,TGTGCCAGTCAGACTGACTTAGGGGAGACCCAGTACTTC,CASQTDLGETQYF
-,TRBV29-1,TRBD1,TRBJ1-2,TGCAGCGCCGGACAGGTCGATATCCTCCACACCTTC,CSAGQVDILHTF
many,TRBV7-9,-,TRBJ1-4,TGTGCCAGCAGGAGACAGACCAATGAAAAACTGTTTTTT,CASRRQTNEKLFF
-,TRBV2,-,TRBJ2-7,TGTGCCACCCGAGGGGGAGACTCTTACGAGCAGTACTTC,CATRGGDSYEQYF
-,TRBV2,TRBD2,TRBJ2-7,TGTGCCAGCAGTGGTCTAGCGGGAGCCTACGAGCAGTACTTC,CASSGLAGAYEQYF
many,TRBV7-3,-,TRBJ2-5,TGTGCCAGCAGCTCCACAGGGTTCGGCGAGACCCAGTACTTC,CASSSTGFGETQYF